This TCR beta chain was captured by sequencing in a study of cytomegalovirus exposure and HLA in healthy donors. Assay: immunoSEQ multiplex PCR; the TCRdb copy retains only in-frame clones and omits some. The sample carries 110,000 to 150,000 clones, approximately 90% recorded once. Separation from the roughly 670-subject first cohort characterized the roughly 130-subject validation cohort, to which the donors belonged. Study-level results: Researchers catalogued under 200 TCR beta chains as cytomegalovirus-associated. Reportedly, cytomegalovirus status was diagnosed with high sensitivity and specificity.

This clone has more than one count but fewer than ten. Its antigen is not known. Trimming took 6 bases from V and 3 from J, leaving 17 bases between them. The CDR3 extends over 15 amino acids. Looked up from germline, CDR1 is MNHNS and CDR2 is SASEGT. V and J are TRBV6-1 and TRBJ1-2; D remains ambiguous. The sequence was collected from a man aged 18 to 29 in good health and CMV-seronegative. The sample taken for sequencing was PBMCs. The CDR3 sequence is CASSLEVGGHYGYTF. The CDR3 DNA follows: TGTGCCAGCAGCCTAGAGGTTGGCGGGCACTATGGCTACACCTTC.